These 21 T cell receptor beta chains originate from one sample sequenced in a study of blood T cells in healthy people across ages. Then a second PCR, running about 7 to 11 cycles, was carried out with a sample-barcoded 5' primer and a J-beta primer mix. TCRdb re-called the 5' RACE reads through MiXCR, storing one row per CDR3 protein. Among more than 700,000 distinct CDR3 sequences listed, 35% to 50% were seen once. Material for sequencing was blood. The receptor set was obtained from a man older than 75 in good health.

V gene TRBV6-6 combines with J gene TRBJ2-7; maybe TRBD1 (6 bases). The J call may be mistaken, given a closer DNA end match to TRBJ2-5. In germline, CDR1 is MNHNY, CDR2 SVGAGI (reference sequence). This CDR3 spans 14 amino acids. CDR3 loop: CASRGSGASETQYF. The DNA for the CDR3 is TGTGCCAGCAGGGGGTCAGGGGCCAGTGAGACCCAGTACTTC.

In its sample, this clonotype was seen a few times. This chain links TRBV20-1 with TRBJ2-3; 10 positions match TRBD2. The V segment lost 3 bases and the J segment 1 base; nucleotides outside the gene matches: 7. The CDR3 consists of 16 residues. Germline V lookup: CDR1 DFQATT, CDR2 SNEGSKA (reference sequence). CDR3 bases: TGCAGTGCTAGGGACCGGACTAGCGGCCGCACAGATACGCAGTATTTT. It translates to CSARDRTSGRTDTQYF.

This clonotype was seen at least ten times. The chain couples TRBV20-1 to TRBJ2-7, with TRBD2 identical over 11 bases. V gave up 0 bases and J gave up 7 bases; unmatched junction bases: 8. CDR3 length: 15 amino acids. Germline loops: CDR1 DFQATT, CDR2 SNEGSKA (reference sequence). This CDR3 is CSARDSGRAFWEQYF. CDR3 nucleotides: TGCAGTGCTAGAGATAGCGGGAGGGCCTTCTGGGAGCAGTACTTC.

This chain uses TRBV7-8 with TRBJ2-7, with TRBD2 matching 7 bases. CDR1 is SGHVS and CDR2 is FQNEAQ in the germline V gene. The CDR3 consists of 15 residues. Trimming took 1 base from V and 4 from J; bases not matched to a gene: 7. As DNA, the CDR3 is TGTGCCAGCAGCTTAGATCCCGCCGGGGGGTACGAGCAGTACTTC. Encoded protein: CASSLDPAGGYEQYF.

The genes are TRBV20-1 and TRBJ2-4; D remains unclear. Germline loops: CDR1 DFQATT, CDR2 SNEGSKA (reference sequence). The CDR3 spans 13 residues. V dropped 1 base and J dropped 0 bases, with 4 bases sitting between them. The CDR3 DNA follows: TGCAGTGCTAGAGCCGAAGCCAAAAACATTCAGTACTTC. This codes for CSARAEAKNIQYF.

This chain links TRBV5-1 with TRBJ2-1, with 14 bases that match TRBD2. Germline CDR1 is SGHRS and CDR2 is YFSETQ. The CDR3 spans 19 residues. V gave up 4 bases and J gave up 0 bases; unmatched junction bases: 9. CDR3 DNA: TGCGCCAGCAGCCTTGGGACTAGCGGGGGTTGGAGCTCCTACAATGAGCAGTTCTTC. This encodes CASSLGTSGGWSSYNEQFF.

This clonotype was recorded once. This rearrangement joins TRBV29-1 to TRBJ2-1, with 8 bases fitting TRBD2. The junction had 12 bases not matched to a gene; V was cut back by 1 base and J by 13 bases. This CDR3 region has 14 residues. Germline lookup yields CDR1 SQVTM and CDR2 ANQGSEA. The CDR3 region is CSVEVGSGGETQFF. The CDR3, as DNA: TGCAGCGTTGAAGTAGGGAGCGGGGGAGAGACCCAGTTCTTC.

V gene TRBV20-1 combines with J gene TRBJ2-7, with TRBD2 identical over 8 bases. Germline V gene lookup returns CDR1 DFQATT and CDR2 SNEGSKA (reference sequence). This CDR3 contains 13 residues. Trimming cost V 6 bases and J 7 bases; bases outside gene matches: 11. The CDR3 here is CSAEQAGVGEQYF. For the CDR3, the DNA is TGCAGTGCGGAACAAGCGGGAGTCGGGGAGCAGTACTTC.

The chain couples TRBV10-2 to TRBJ2-3; TRBD2 agrees at 8 bases. With V trimmed by 4 bases and J by 5 bases, 8 bases remained unmatched. CDR1 WSHSY and CDR2 SAAADI come from the germline V gene. This CDR3 contains 15 residues. The CDR3: CASSVAAGVIDTQYF. The CDR3 DNA is TGCGCCAGCAGTGTCGCAGCGGGAGTTATAGATACGCAGTATTTT.

This chain links TRBV20-1 with TRBJ2-7; D unclear. V was pared by 3 bases and J by 5 bases, with 14 bases between. Per germline, CDR1 DFQATT and CDR2 SNEGSKA (reference sequence). This CDR3 has 13 amino acids. CDR3 sequence: CSARYKETDEQYF. CDR3 sequence (DNA): TGCAGTGCTAGGTATAAAGAGACGGACGAGCAGTACTTC.

The chain joins TRBV30 to TRBJ2-1; D is possibly TRBD1 or TRBD2 (5 bases each). In germline, CDR1 is GTSNPN, CDR2 SVGIG (reference sequence). The CDR3 contains 13 residues. Trimming stripped 2 bases from V and 2 bases from J, with 7 bases between. CDR3 protein: CAWSTGPYNEQFF. The CDR3 DNA is TGTGCCTGGAGTACGGGACCCTACAATGAGCAGTTCTTC.

This clonotype was recorded many times. This chain connects TRBV5-6 to TRBJ2-1; a weak D match, TRBD1 (6 bases). The CDR3 length is 12 residues. Trimming pared 7 bases from V and 7 bases from J, leaving 12 bases between. Germline CDR1 and CDR2: SGHDT and YYEEEE. This chain's CDR3 is CASSPTGNEQFF. CDR3 bases: TGTGCCAGCTCGCCTACAGGGAATGAGCAGTTCTTC.

This clonotype has more than one count but fewer than ten. The V call is TRBV20-1, the J call TRBJ2-1, with 12 nucleotides matching TRBD2. The CDR3 covers 19 residues. Germline CDR1 DFQATT, CDR2 SNEGSKA (reference sequence). The V and J ends lost 0 bases and 6 bases, in that order; junction bases with no gene match: 15. This CDR3 is CSARDAQLAGGLYFNEQFF. CDR3 nucleotides: TGCAGTGCTAGAGATGCCCAACTAGCGGGAGGACTCTACTTCAATGAGCAGTTCTTC.

This clonotype was seen only a few times. V usage is TRBV2 and J usage is TRBJ2-3; D possibly matches TRBD1 or TRBD2 (5 bases each). The V end was cut by 3 bases, the J end by 2 bases, with 12 bases between. Germline V CDR1 and CDR2: SNHLY, FYNNEI. This CDR3 region has 15 residues. The CDR3 DNA reads TGTGCCAGCAGTGAGACAGCGCGGGTCACAGATACGCAGTATTTT. Its protein product is CASSETARVTDTQYF.

This sequence joins TRBV28 and TRBJ2-7; D is possibly TRBD2 (7 bases). Deletions cut 7 bases from V and 2 bases from J, with 15 bases between. Germline V gene lookup returns CDR1 MDHEN and CDR2 SYDVKM. CDR3 size: 14 residues. The CDR3 here is CASTIRGAAYEQYF. The DNA for the CDR3 is TGTGCCAGCACCATTCGGGGGGCCGCCTACGAGCAGTACTTC.

This clonotype showed up just a few times. The chain carries TRBV5-1 and TRBJ2-5, with a tentative D call TRBD2 (5 bases). The CDR3 totals 17 residues. V was clipped by 2 bases and J by 3 bases, with 20 bases between them. Germline CDR1 SGHRS, CDR2 YFSETQ. This CDR3 is CASSFGSLRDGEETQYF. The DNA for the CDR3 is TGCGCCAGCAGCTTTGGGAGTCTGCGTGACGGGGAAGAGACCCAGTACTTC.

The gene calls are TRBV21-1 and TRBJ2-3; the table's D call of TRBD1 was not tested on the DNA. TRBV21-1 is a recognized pseudogene. This CDR3 has 15 residues. The CDR3 loop is CASSKARDRTDTQYF. The CDR3, as DNA: TGTGCCAGCAGCAAAGCGCGGGACCGCACAGATACGCAGTATTTT.

The chain recombines TRBV5-1 with TRBJ2-4, with 8 bases lining up with TRBD1. The DNA end is more similar to TRBJ2-7, so the J call may be wrong. This CDR3 is built from 15 residues. Per germline, CDR1 SGHRS and CDR2 YFSETQ. The CDR3 nucleotides read TGCGCCAGCAGCGAGGGACAGGTGGGTCTCTCCGAGCAGTACTTC. Its protein is CASSEGQVGLSEQYF.

The chain links TRBV20-1 to TRBJ2-4, with a possible D match to TRBD2 (8 bases). The end of the DNA fits TRBJ2-5 better, so the J call may be wrong. Germline CDR1 is DFQATT and CDR2 is SNEGSKA (reference sequence). The CDR3 has 14 amino acids. CDR3 DNA: TGCAGTGCCCGGGGGGGCGACAGGGTTGAGACCCAGTACTTC. Amino acid sequence: CSARGGDRVETQYF.

In its sample, this clonotype was seen many times. The V and J genes are TRBV5-1 and TRBJ2-1; 11 bases are shared with TRBD2. Germline CDR1 and CDR2: SGHRS and YFSETQ. Trimming removed 3 bases from V and 2 bases from J; junction bases left unmatched: 4. This CDR3 has 16 amino acids. The CDR3 reads CASSSRLAGPYNEQFF. The CDR3 DNA follows: TGCGCCAGCAGCTCACGACTAGCGGGGCCCTACAATGAGCAGTTCTTC.

In its sample, this clonotype was seen a few times. J is TRBJ1-5 and V is TRBV2, with a weak D call TRBD1 (6 bases). The CDR3 consists of 14 residues. In germline, CDR1 is SNHLY, CDR2 FYNNEI. V was cut by 6 bases and J by 3 bases, with 12 bases left in between. CDR3 in amino acids: CASSAGVTNQPQHF. CDR3 sequence (DNA): TGTGCCAGCAGCGCAGGGGTTACCAATCAGCCCCAGCATTTT.